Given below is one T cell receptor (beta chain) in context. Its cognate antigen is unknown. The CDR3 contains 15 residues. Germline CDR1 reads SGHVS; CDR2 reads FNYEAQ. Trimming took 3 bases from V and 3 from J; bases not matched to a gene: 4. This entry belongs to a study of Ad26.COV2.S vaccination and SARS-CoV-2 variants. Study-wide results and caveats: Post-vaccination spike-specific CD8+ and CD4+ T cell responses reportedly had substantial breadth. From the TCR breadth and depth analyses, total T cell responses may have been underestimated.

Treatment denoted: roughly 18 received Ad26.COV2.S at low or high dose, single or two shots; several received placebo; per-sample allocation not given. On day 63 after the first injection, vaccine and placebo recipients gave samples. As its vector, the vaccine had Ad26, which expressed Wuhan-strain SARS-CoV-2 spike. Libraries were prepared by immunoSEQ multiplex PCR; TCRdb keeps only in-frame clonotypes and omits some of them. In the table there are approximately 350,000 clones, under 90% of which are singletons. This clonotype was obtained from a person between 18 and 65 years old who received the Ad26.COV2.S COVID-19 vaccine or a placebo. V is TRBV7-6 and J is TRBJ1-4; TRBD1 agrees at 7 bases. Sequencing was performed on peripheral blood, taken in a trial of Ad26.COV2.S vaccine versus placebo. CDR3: CASSFRTGSNEKLFF. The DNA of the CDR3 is TGTGCCAGCAGCTTCCGGACAGGCTCTAATGAAAAACTGTTTTTT.